This T cell receptor beta chain is from a study of immune aging and cytomegalovirus after organ transplant (dated by TCRdb to 2020 to 2023). Regarding the study in general: All transplant recipients received three-drug immunosuppression with prednisone, tacrolimus, and mycophenolate. Study-level results and caveats: Large clones contained a higher proportion of TEMRA cells, and the seven largest clones (1904 cells) acquired aged and TEMRA cells while losing TCM cells. Following viremia, aged-phenotype cells rose post-transplant in clones of any size, with the rise occurring earlier in large clones (days 200-264) than in small clones. Because CD57 was not measured in the sequencing data, a conservative gene-based aging definition was used instead.

The library was built by means of single-cell sequencing. Sequencing was carried out with an Illumina NovaSeq 6000. The BD Rhapsody Targeted mRNA and AbSeq Reagent Kit, in a microwell format, was used for cell capture and library preparation. The libraries included TCR, sample tags, AbSeq, and targeted mRNA from the Human T-Cell Expression Panel, along with custom TOX and TOX2 primers. Libraries were sequenced on an Illumina NovaSeq. For the original study's pipeline: The analysis covered approximately 9,900 cells in total, of which 6,500 to 8,000 were CD8 T cells and a few thousand were CD8 T cells with an identifiable TCR CDR3. On the Seven Bridges Genomics platform, raw data were run through the BD Rhapsody Targeted Analysis Pipeline with V(D)J processing. SeqGeq 1.6.0 was used for quality control, Sample Tag demultiplexing with Lex-BDSMK, clone identification with VDJ Explorer, and Seurat clustering. A clone was considered non-expanded if it made up <1% of CD8 T cells, and considered a clonal expansion if it made up >2.5% of the sample. TCRdb cleaned the public reads at Q25 with fastp, built clones with MiXCR and kept in-frame beta chains. Identical CDR3 proteins give one entry, which carries the most common genes and DNA. The V and J calls come from TCRdb's annotation, not from the publication. The sample table contains approximately 22,000 distinct CDR3 sequences; only one count was recorded for more than 35% of them. 25% to 30% of the sample rests with the top ten.

The time point label here, explained by the study, means: five sample-tagged time points from pre-transplant (day -1) to day 368 post-transplant, pooled. PBMC were thawed and then stimulated for 12 hours with a CMV IE-1 overlapping peptide library, with no transport inhibitors added. After thawing, cells were rested overnight and were then stimulated in R10 medium with CD28/CD49d costimulation. The IE-1 peptide library consisted of 15-amino-acid peptides overlapping by 11 amino acids. Each time point was barcoded using BD Single-Cell Multiplexing Kit Sample Tags, after which the barcoded samples were pooled and stained with oligo-conjugated anti-CD45RA plus sorting antibodies. A BD FACSAria III was used to sort CMV-responsive CD8+CD137+ and CD4+CD154+ T cells at 4-way purity. EDTA vacutainers were used to collect blood, which was then processed with a Ficoll gradient within 1-24 hours. Concerning this clonotype: What this receptor recognizes is not known. No quality values exist for individual bases; no much larger clone is one base distant.

Sequencing was performed on CMV peptide-activated CD4+ and CD8+ T cells sorted from blood, taken at five time points, pooled. Sample cell subset or site, as interpreted from the label and publication: sorted CD8+CD137+ and CD4+CD154+ T cells after 12 to 13 h CMV IE-1 peptide stimulation. The source of this sequence is a female donor who had a heart transplant and CMV viremia.

DNA sequence: TGTGCCAGCTCGGGGGGCAATGAGCAGTTCTTC. The translation is CASSGGNEQFF. The receptor chain draws on TRBV12-3 or TRBV12-4 and TRBJ2-1; TRBD2 lines up with 7 middle nucleotides. From the cysteine through the phenylalanine, the CDR3 covers 11 amino acids. Only the CDR3 part of the read is kept: 33 bases, read in frame from the first base. Clipping removes 8 bases from V and 6 bases from J, with 1 as the unmatched junction base count.